These 32 T cell receptor beta chains share one sample of origin, sequenced in a study of blood T cell repertoires in COVID-19. Sequenced by immunoSEQ multiplex PCR; TCRdb stores in-frame clones only, minus some. The top ten clones hold 0.63% of a sample with about 150,000 clones, about 85% of them seen once. Sample: peripheral blood. These receptors were taken from a man aged 55 to 70 with COVID-19, enrolled during active disease.

CDR3 coding DNA: TGTGCCAGCAGTCCGGAAGGGGGATCGAGGGGCTACACCTTC. Its translation: CASSPEGGSRGYTF. This rearrangement joins TRBV27 to TRBJ1-2, with a possible D match to TRBD1 (6 bases). The CDR3 totals 14 residues. V was trimmed by 5 bases and J by 8 bases, leaving 18 bases between them. Germline assignment: CDR1 MNHEY and CDR2 SMNVEV (reference sequence).

The chain recombines TRBV5-1 with TRBJ1-1; TRBD1 aligns across 9 bases. CDR1 is SGHRS, CDR2 YFSETQ, per germline. V trimming: 4 bases; J trimming: 4 bases; junction bases outside the gene matches: 5. This CDR3 contains 14 residues. CDR3 DNA sequence: TGCGCCAGCAGCGGGACAGGGATTCGCACTGAAGCTTTCTTT. It codes for CASSGTGIRTEAFF.

This chain links TRBV9 with TRBJ1-6; 8 nucleotides align to TRBD1. The J segment lost 7 bases and the V segment lost 0 bases, leaving 3 bases of the junction unmatched. CDR3 size: 15 residues. Germline CDR1 is SGDLS and CDR2 is YYNGEE. The CDR3 nucleotides read TGTGCCAGCAGCGTAGAAACAGGGGGAAATTCACCCCTCCACTTT. This sequence encodes CASSVETGGNSPLHF.

J is TRBJ2-1 and V is TRBV2; 9 bases match TRBD2. Germline assignment: CDR1 SNHLY and CDR2 FYNNEI. This CDR3 is 15 amino acids long. V lost 6 bases to trimming and J lost 7 bases; unmatched junction nucleotides: 10. CDR3 loop: CASSLIAGAVNEQFF. CDR3 sequence (DNA): TGTGCCAGCAGCCTAATAGCGGGAGCAGTAAATGAGCAGTTCTTC.

The chain couples TRBV19 to TRBJ2-3, with TRBD2 matching over 8 bases. This CDR3 has 15 amino acids. Germline loops: CDR1 LNHDA, CDR2 SQIVND (reference sequence). J was trimmed by 4 bases and V by 5 bases; bases with no gene match: 8. CDR3: CASSESGSRADTQYF. In DNA form, the CDR3 reads TGTGCCAGTAGTGAGAGCGGGAGTAGGGCAGATACGCAGTATTTT.

This rearrangement joins TRBV18 to TRBJ2-3; D is perhaps TRBD1 (5 bases). Per germline, CDR1 KGHSH and CDR2 LQKENI. V was trimmed by 5 bases and J by 5 bases, leaving 17 bases between them. The CDR3 is 15 amino acids. Here the CDR3 reads CASSKQGQGQDTQYF. The CDR3 DNA sequence: TGTGCCAGCTCAAAACAAGGGCAGGGCCAAGATACGCAGTATTTT.

This sequence joins TRBV7-8 and TRBJ2-1; 8 nucleotides align to TRBD1. The CDR3 extends over 14 amino acids. The germline V gene encodes CDR1 SGHVS and CDR2 FQNEAQ. The junction had 5 bases not matched to a gene; V was cut back by 5 bases and J by 5 bases. The CDR3 here is CASSLPTGDNEQFF. The CDR3, as DNA: TGTGCCAGCAGCCTCCCGACAGGGGACAATGAGCAGTTCTTC. Full variable domain (remainder filled in from reference TRBV7-8 and TRBJ2-1): GAGVSQSPRYKVAKRGQDVALRCDPISGHVSLFWYQQALGQGPEFLTYFQNEAQLDKSGLPSDRFFAERPEGSVSTLKIQRTQQEDSAVYLCASSLPTGDNEQFFGPGTRLTVL.

The CDR3 nucleotides read TGTGCCAGCAGTGGACAGTACCCAAATCAGCCCCAGCATTTT. This translates into CASSGQYPNQPQHF. The chain joins TRBV6-2 or TRBV6-3 to TRBJ1-5, with D maybe TRBD1 (6 bases). Trimming shortened V by 5 bases and J by 4 bases, and 12 bases separated the two germline ends. CDR1 and CDR2 from the germline V gene are MNHEY and SVGEGT. This CDR3 contains 14 residues.

This sequence joins TRBV14 and TRBJ2-1; TRBD2 matches at 12 bases. Germline CDR1 and CDR2: SGHDN and FVKESK. The CDR3 length is 17 residues. V lost 9 bases and J lost 7; bases outside the gene matches: 16. CDR3 region: CASRSSGRAIFRNEQFF. The CDR3 DNA sequence: TGTGCCAGTAGATCTAGCGGGAGGGCCATATTTAGGAATGAGCAGTTCTTC.

V usage is TRBV5-6 and J usage is TRBJ1-6, with D maybe TRBD1 (6 bases). The CDR3 extends over 17 amino acids. CDR1 is SGHDT and CDR2 is YYEEEE in the germline V gene. V was clipped by 0 bases and J by 5 bases, with 15 bases between them. CDR3 bases: TGTGCCAGCAGCTTGGGCCCACAGGGTCAGGATAATTCACCCCTCCACTTT. Encoded protein: CASSLGPQGQDNSPLHF. Together with reference TRBV5-6 and TRBJ1-6, the CDR3 gives the full variable domain: DAGVTQSPTHLIKTRGQQVTLRCSPKSGHDTVSWYQQALGQGPQFIFQYYEEEERQRGNFPDRFSGHQFPNYSSELNVNALLLGDSALYLCASSLGPQGQDNSPLHFGNGTRLTVT.

The chain employs TRBV6-2 or TRBV6-3 and TRBJ1-2; 9 bases map to TRBD1. Trimming at V came to 5 bases and at J to 4 bases, leaving 5 bases not matched to a gene. This CDR3 is built from 14 residues. CDR1 and CDR2 (germline): MNHEY, SVGEGT. As DNA, the CDR3 is TGTGCCAGCAGTAAGGGACAGGGAATCTATGGCTACACCTTC. Translated, it gives CASSKGQGIYGYTF.

This chain connects TRBV5-4 to TRBJ2-7; 7 positions match TRBD2. Trimming at V came to 3 bases and at J to 7 bases, leaving 4 bases not matched to a gene. The germline gives CDR1 SGHNT, CDR2 YYREEE (reference sequence). The CDR3 contains 12 residues. CDR3 loop: CASSSTSVEQYF. In DNA, the CDR3 is TGTGCCAGCAGCTCAACTAGCGTGGAGCAGTACTTC.

This chain uses TRBV6-2 or TRBV6-3 with TRBJ2-1; D might be TRBD2 (6 bases). V lost 1 base to trimming and J lost 9 bases, with 19 bases between them. Germline V lookup: CDR1 MNHEY, CDR2 SVGEGT. CDR3 length equals 16 residues. The CDR3 protein is CASSYWRGPLPGEQFF. CDR3 nucleotides: TGTGCCAGCAGTTACTGGCGGGGACCCTTACCCGGTGAGCAGTTCTTC.

The chain carries TRBV7-2 and TRBJ2-5; no definite D call. Between the trimmed V and J ends, which lost 5 bases and 4 bases, there was a span of 8 bases. This CDR3 is built from 12 residues. Germline CDR1 SGHTA, CDR2 FQGNSA. This chain's CDR3 is CASSRNSETQYF. CDR3 DNA sequence: TGTGCCAGCAGCCGTAATTCAGAGACCCAGTACTTC.

The chain carries TRBV12-3 or TRBV12-4 and TRBJ1-2; D not certain. Between the trimmed V and J ends, which lost 3 bases and 6 bases, there was a span of 8 bases. The length of the CDR3 is 12 residues. The CDR3 sequence: CASSFSPHGYTF. DNA of the CDR3: TGTGCCAGCAGTTTCAGTCCACATGGCTACACCTTC.

The chain carries TRBV27 and TRBJ1-2; D is ambiguous. The CDR3 is 13 residues long. V was shortened by 8 bases and J by 0 bases, with 10 bases between the two germline ends. The germline V gene has CDR1 MNHEY and CDR2 SMNVEV (reference sequence). Here the CDR3 reads CASRTRSNYGYTF. The CDR3 region has the DNA TGTGCCAGCCGGACTAGGTCTAACTATGGCTACACCTTC.

This clone was seen more than once but under ten times. The rearrangement joins TRBV5-6 to TRBJ1-2, with a possible D match to TRBD1 (5 bases). The V and J ends lost 3 bases and 8 bases respectively, with 11 bases between them. Per germline, CDR1 SGHDT and CDR2 YYEEEE. The CDR3 is made up of 12 amino acids. Written as DNA, the CDR3 is TGTGCCAGCAGCTCCAGGGATATGGGCTACACCTTC. Amino acids: CASSSRDMGYTF.

V is TRBV24-1 and J is TRBJ2-6, with a weak D call TRBD1 (6 bases). The CDR3 extends over 17 amino acids. V lost 4 bases, J lost 6 bases, and 18 bases lay in between. The germline V gene encodes CDR1 KGHDR and CDR2 SFDVKD. The CDR3 nucleotides read TGTGCCACCAGTGAAACGCCCACCACAGGGTCGGCCAACGTCCTGACTTTC. Translation: CATSETPTTGSANVLTF.

The J gene is TRBJ1-6, the V gene TRBV7-3, with TRBD1 matching over 8 bases. V lost 5 bases to trimming and J lost 7 bases; unmatched junction nucleotides: 4. Germline-derived CDR1 and CDR2 are SGHTA and FQGTGA. The CDR3 length is 14 residues. CDR3 sequence reads: CASSPGQGNSPLHF. CDR3 DNA: TGTGCCAGCAGCCCAGGACAGGGAAATTCACCCCTCCACTTT.

The chain joins TRBV5-4 to TRBJ2-7; 9 bases fit TRBD1. Trimming removed 5 bases from V and 1 base from J; junction bases left unmatched: 4. The CDR3 sequence is 14 residues long. Germline lookup yields CDR1 SGHNT and CDR2 YYREEE (reference sequence). The chain's CDR3 is CASRTGTGSYEQYF. The CDR3 coding sequence is TGTGCCAGCAGGACCGGGACAGGGTCCTACGAGCAGTACTTC.

Points on this clone: The junction does not match germline at one end; this may be a read error. V is TRBV7-9 and J is TRBJ2-2; D is perhaps TRBD1 (6 bases). The CDR3 totals 14 residues. Germline CDR1 reads SEHNR; CDR2 reads FQNEAQ (reference sequence). CDR3 loop: CASSFGRDTGELFF. In DNA, the CDR3 is TGTGCCAGCAGCTTCGGTCGGGACACGGGGGAGCTGTTTTTT.

This chain joins TRBV29-1 and TRBJ2-5; TRBD1 is a possible D gene (5 bases). Trimming pared 1 base from V and 4 bases from J, leaving 19 bases between. This CDR3 has 16 amino acids. The germline V gene encodes CDR1 SQVTM and CDR2 ANQGSEA. This CDR3 reads CSVEGTRTPLGETQYF. The CDR3, as DNA: TGCAGCGTTGAAGGGACCCGGACACCCCTGGGAGAGACCCAGTACTTC.

This chain joins TRBV6-2 or TRBV6-3 and TRBJ1-2; 9 positions agree with TRBD1. The V gene's germline CDR1 is MNHEY and CDR2 SVGEGT. CDR3 size: 17 residues. The ends lost 0 bases at V and 6 bases at J; junction bases unmatched: 11. CDR3 residues: CASSYSNIGTGINGYTF. Here the CDR3 DNA reads TGTGCCAGCAGTTACTCGAATATCGGGACAGGGATTAATGGCTACACCTTC.

The chain has TRBV18 and TRBJ1-2; D ambiguous. Trimming took 1 base from V and 4 from J, leaving 19 bases between them. Germline V lookup: CDR1 KGHSH, CDR2 LQKENI. The CDR3 extends over 17 amino acids. In DNA, the CDR3 is TGTGCCAGCTCACCACGGCAGGCCGCCGGTCCCAGCTATGGCTACACCTTC. It is translated as CASSPRQAAGPSYGYTF.

The rearrangement joins TRBV18 to TRBJ1-1, with D possibly matching TRBD1 (5 bases). The length of the CDR3 is 16 residues. Germline CDR1 is KGHSH and CDR2 is LQKENI. The ends were cut back, 1 base at V and 0 bases at J, with 12 bases in the middle. The DNA for the CDR3 is TGTGCCAGCTCACCACTGGAGGGACCCATGAACACTGAAGCTTTCTTT. As protein: CASSPLEGPMNTEAFF.

The chain is built from TRBV6-6 and TRBJ1-2; no definite D call. The CDR3 length is 13 residues. The germline V gene encodes CDR1 MNHNY and CDR2 SVGAGI (reference sequence). Trimming shortened V by 0 bases and J by 8 bases, and 10 bases separated the two germline ends. The CDR3 nucleotides read TGTGCCAGCAGTTACTCTCCAGAGGAGGGCTACACCTTC. It codes for CASSYSPEEGYTF.

This chain connects TRBV5-8 to TRBJ1-1; 11 bases fit TRBD1. The CDR3 spans 15 residues. V dropped 0 bases and J dropped 10; count of bases not matched to a gene: 8. Looked up from germline, CDR1 is SGHTS and CDR2 is YDEGEE. The CDR3, as DNA: TGTGCCAGCAGCTTGGGGACAGGGGGCGGGTGGTCAGCTTTCTTT. This translates into CASSLGTGGGWSAFF.

This chain links TRBV19 with TRBJ2-5; possible D gene TRBD1, 6 bases. There are 14 residues in the CDR3. CDR1 is LNHDA and CDR2 is SQIVND in the germline V gene (reference sequence). V dropped 3 bases and J dropped 4 bases, with 12 bases sitting between them. The CDR3 region is CASSILPQGETQYF. CDR3 nucleotide sequence: TGTGCCAGTAGTATTTTGCCACAGGGAGAGACCCAGTACTTC.

V is TRBV24-1 and J is TRBJ2-7; the match to TRBD1 covers 9 bases. With 4 bases clipped from V and 4 bases from J, the junction kept 10 bases outside the gene matches. CDR1 and CDR2 from the germline V gene are KGHDR and SFDVKD. The CDR3 contains 16 residues. This CDR3 is CATSDGSGTGWYEQYF. The CDR3 DNA reads TGTGCCACCAGTGACGGATCCGGGACAGGGTGGTACGAGCAGTACTTC.

This chain links TRBV3-1 (or the pseudogene TRBV3-2) with TRBJ2-3, with TRBD2 matching over 7 bases. The ends lost 5 bases at V and 7 bases at J; junction bases unmatched: 3. In germline, CDR1 is LGHDT, CDR2 YNNKEL (reference sequence). This CDR3 contains 12 residues. In nucleotides, the CDR3 is TGTGCCAGCAGCAAAGCGGGGAATACGCAGTATTTT. This encodes CASSKAGNTQYF.

The genes are TRBV6-2 or TRBV6-3 and TRBJ1-5, with a possible D match to TRBD1 (5 bases). V gave up 2 bases and J gave up 4 bases, with 9 bases separating them. The CDR3 totals 14 residues. Germline V gives CDR1 MNHEY, CDR2 SVGEGT. The CDR3 DNA reads as TGTGCCAGCAGTTACGACGGGGGTAATCAGCCCCAGCATTTT. Amino acids: CASSYDGGNQPQHF.

This chain joins TRBV7-2 and TRBJ2-1, with TRBD1 matching over 9 bases. Germline V gene sequence: CDR1 SGHTA, CDR2 FQGNSA. The V segment lost 6 bases and the J segment 7 bases; nucleotides outside the gene matches: 10. This CDR3 contains 15 residues. The CDR3, as DNA: TGTGCCAGCAGTCCCGGGACAGGGAATAGGAATGAGCAGTTCTTC. Translation gives CASSPGTGNRNEQFF.